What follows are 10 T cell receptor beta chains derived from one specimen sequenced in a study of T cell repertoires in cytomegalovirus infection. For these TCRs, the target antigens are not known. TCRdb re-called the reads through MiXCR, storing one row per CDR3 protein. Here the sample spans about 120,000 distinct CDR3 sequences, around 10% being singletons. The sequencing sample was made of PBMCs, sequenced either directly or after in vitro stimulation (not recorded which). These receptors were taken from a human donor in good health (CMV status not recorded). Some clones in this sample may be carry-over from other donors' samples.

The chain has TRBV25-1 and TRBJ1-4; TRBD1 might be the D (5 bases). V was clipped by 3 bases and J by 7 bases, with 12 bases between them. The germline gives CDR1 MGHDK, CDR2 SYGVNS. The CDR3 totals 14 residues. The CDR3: CASSDGTDSEKLFF. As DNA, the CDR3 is TGTGCCAGCAGTGACGGGACCGATTCTGAAAAACTGTTTTTT. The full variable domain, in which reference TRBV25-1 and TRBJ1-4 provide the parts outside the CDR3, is EADIYQTPRYLVIGTGKKITLECSQTMGHDKMYWYQQDPGMELHLIHYSYGVNSTEKGDLSSESTVSRIRTEHFPLTLESARPSHTSQYLCASSDGTDSEKLFFGSGTQLSVL.

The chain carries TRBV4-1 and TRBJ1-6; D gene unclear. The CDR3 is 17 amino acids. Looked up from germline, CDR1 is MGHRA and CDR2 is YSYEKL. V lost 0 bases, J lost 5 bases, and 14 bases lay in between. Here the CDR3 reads CASSQEINAVDNSPLHF. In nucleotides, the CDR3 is TGCGCCAGCAGCCAAGAAATAAACGCAGTTGATAATTCACCCCTCCACTTT.

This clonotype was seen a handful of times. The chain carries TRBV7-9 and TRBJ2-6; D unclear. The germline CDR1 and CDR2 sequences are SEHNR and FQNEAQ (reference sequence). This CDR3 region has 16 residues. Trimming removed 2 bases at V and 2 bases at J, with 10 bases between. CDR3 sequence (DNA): TGTGCCAGCAGCTTAATCCCCGCGACTGGGGCCAACGTCCTGACTTTC. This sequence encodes CASSLIPATGANVLTF.

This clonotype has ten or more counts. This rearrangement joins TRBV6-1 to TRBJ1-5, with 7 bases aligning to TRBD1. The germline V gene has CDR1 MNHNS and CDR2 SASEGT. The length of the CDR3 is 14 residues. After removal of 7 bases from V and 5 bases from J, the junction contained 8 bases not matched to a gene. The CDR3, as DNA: TGTGCCAGCACCTCGACAGGGCCACATCAGCCCCAGCATTTT. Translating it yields CASTSTGPHQPQHF.

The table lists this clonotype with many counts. The CDR3 DNA reads as TGTGCCAGCAGTTTGAGTAGTGCCGGGGAGCTGTTTTTT. This codes for CASSLSSAGELFF. The gene calls are TRBV28 and TRBJ2-2, with no clear D. Germline lookup yields CDR1 MDHEN and CDR2 SYDVKM. The CDR3 has 13 amino acids. The ends were cut back, 3 bases at V and 6 bases at J, with 8 bases in the middle.

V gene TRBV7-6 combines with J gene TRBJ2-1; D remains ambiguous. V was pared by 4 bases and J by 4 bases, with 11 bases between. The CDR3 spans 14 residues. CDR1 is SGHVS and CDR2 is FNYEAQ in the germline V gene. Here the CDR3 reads CASSYGSLYNEQFF. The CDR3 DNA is TGTGCCAGCAGCTATGGATCCCTTTACAATGAGCAGTTCTTC.

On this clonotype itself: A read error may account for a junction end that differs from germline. The CDR3 DNA is TGTGCCAGCAGCCAAGACCGACGGGGGTATAACTTC. Protein sequence: CASSQDRRGYNF. The chain uses TRBV14 and TRBJ1-2, with a possible D match to TRBD1 (5 bases). The CDR3 is made up of 12 amino acids. Germline CDR1 reads SGHDN; CDR2 reads FVKESK.

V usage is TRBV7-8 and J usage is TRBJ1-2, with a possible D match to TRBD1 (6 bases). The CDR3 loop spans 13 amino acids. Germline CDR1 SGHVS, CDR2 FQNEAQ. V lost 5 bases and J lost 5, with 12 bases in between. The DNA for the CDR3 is TGTGCCAGCAGCGGGGGGGCGGATTATGGCTACACCTTC. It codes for CASSGGADYGYTF.

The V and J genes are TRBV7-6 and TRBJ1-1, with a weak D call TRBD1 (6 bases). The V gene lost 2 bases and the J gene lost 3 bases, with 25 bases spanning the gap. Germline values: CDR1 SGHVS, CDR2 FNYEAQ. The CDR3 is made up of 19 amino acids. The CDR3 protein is CASSLRLFALRGQDTEAFF. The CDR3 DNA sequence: TGTGCCAGCAGCTTAAGGTTGTTTGCATTGCGGGGACAAGACACTGAAGCTTTCTTT.

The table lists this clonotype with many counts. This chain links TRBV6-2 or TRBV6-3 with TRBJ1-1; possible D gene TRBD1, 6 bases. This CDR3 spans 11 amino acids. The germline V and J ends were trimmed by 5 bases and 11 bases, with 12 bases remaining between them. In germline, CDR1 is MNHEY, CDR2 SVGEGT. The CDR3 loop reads CASSPRTEAFF. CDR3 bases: TGTGCCAGCAGTCCTCGGACAGAGGCTTTCTTT.